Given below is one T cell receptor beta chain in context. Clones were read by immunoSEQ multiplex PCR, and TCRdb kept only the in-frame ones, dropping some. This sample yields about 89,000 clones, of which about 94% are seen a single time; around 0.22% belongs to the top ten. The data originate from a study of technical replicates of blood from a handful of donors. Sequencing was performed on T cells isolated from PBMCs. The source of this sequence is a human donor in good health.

The CDR3: CASSLPLAGVKTQYF. CDR3 coding DNA: TGCGCCAGCAGTCTCCCACTAGCGGGAGTAAAGACCCAGTACTTC. This chain uses TRBV4-1 with TRBJ2-5; 11 positions agree with TRBD2. Unmatched junction bases numbered 9, after V lost 6 bases and J lost 6 bases. This CDR3 is 15 amino acids long. The germline gives CDR1 MGHRA, CDR2 YSYEKL.